Presented here are 30 T cell receptor beta chains from one specimen sequenced in a study of cytomegalovirus exposure and HLA in healthy donors. Vbeta (60) and Jbeta (13) primers were used in the PCR. The method was immunoSEQ multiplex PCR; TCRdb's version includes in-frame clones alone and lacks a portion of them. This table has over 200,000 clones, 77% appearing once. The sample comprised PBMCs. The source of these receptors is a woman aged 55-69 years in good health and CMV-seropositive.

The V and J genes are TRBV4-2 and TRBJ1-6, with D unresolved. The V end lost 1 base, the J end lost 8 bases, and 18 bases lay between the germline ends. Per germline, CDR1 LGHNA and CDR2 YNFKEQ. The CDR3 has 17 residues. The CDR3 here is CASSQGPNSRMDSPLHF. CDR3 bases: TGTGCCAGCAGCCAAGGACCAAACTCGAGGATGGATTCACCCCTCCACTTT.

The chain links TRBV6-1 to TRBJ2-7, with 8 bases identical to TRBD2. Germline assignment: CDR1 MNHNS and CDR2 SASEGT. The CDR3 is made up of 15 amino acids. The ends lost 3 bases at V and 1 base at J; junction bases unmatched: 5. As DNA, the CDR3 is TGTGCCAGCAGTGACCCGGGAGGGCCTTCCTACGAGCAGTACTTC. This encodes CASSDPGGPSYEQYF.

This sequence joins TRBV7-9 and TRBJ1-2; D remains ambiguous. In germline, CDR1 is SEHNR, CDR2 FQNEAQ (reference sequence). The V gene lost 3 bases and the J gene lost 1 base, with 9 bases spanning the gap. The CDR3 length is 14 residues. CDR3 in DNA: TGTGCCAGCAGCTTGCTAGACGGTAACTATGGCTACACCTTC. Protein: CASSLLDGNYGYTF. The whole variable domain, remainder taken from reference TRBV7-9 and TRBJ1-2, is DTGVSQNPRHKITKRGQNVTFRCDPISEHNRLYWYRQTLGQGPEFLTYFQNEAQLEKSRLLSDRFSAERPKGSFSTLEIQRTEQGDSAMYLCASSLLDGNYGYTFGSGTRLTVV.

The genes are TRBV7-9 and TRBJ2-1; 9 bases map to TRBD2. The ends lost 8 bases at V and 0 bases at J; junction bases unmatched: 14. The CDR3 contains 18 residues. CDR1 is SEHNR, CDR2 FQNEAQ, per germline (reference sequence). For the CDR3, the DNA is TGTGCCAGCGGTGGGCTAGCGGGGACGAAAAGCTCCTACAATGAGCAGTTCTTC. Protein: CASGGLAGTKSSYNEQFF. The full variable domain, in which reference TRBV7-9 and TRBJ2-1 provide the parts outside the CDR3, is DTGVSQNPRHKITKRGQNVTFRCDPISEHNRLYWYRQTLGQGPEFLTYFQNEAQLEKSRLLSDRFSAERPKGSFSTLEIQRTEQGDSAMYLCASGGLAGTKSSYNEQFFGPGTRLTVL.

The genes are TRBV7-9 and TRBJ2-5, with D possibly matching TRBD2 (6 bases). This CDR3 has 15 amino acids. The V end was cut by 1 base, the J end by 5 bases, with 14 bases between. Germline V lookup: CDR1 SEHNR, CDR2 FQNEAQ (reference sequence). CDR3 bases: TGTGCCAGCAGCTTAGTCGGAGGGGCCGGGGAGACCCAGTACTTC. Its translation: CASSLVGGAGETQYF. The full variable domain, completed using reference TRBV7-9 and TRBJ2-5, is DTGVSQNPRHKITKRGQNVTFRCDPISEHNRLYWYRQTLGQGPEFLTYFQNEAQLEKSRLLSDRFSAERPKGSFSTLEIQRTEQGDSAMYLCASSLVGGAGETQYFGPGTRLLVL.

The chain carries TRBV5-4 and TRBJ2-5; a weak D match, TRBD1 (5 bases). The J call could be wrong; TRBJ2-7 is a better fit for the DNA end. Germline V gives CDR1 SGHNT, CDR2 YYREEE (reference sequence). This CDR3 is built from 14 residues. CDR3 protein: CASSSQDSIYEQYF. CDR3 nucleotides: TGTGCCAGCAGCTCACAAGACAGCATCTACGAGCAGTACTTC.

This sequence joins TRBV7-6 and TRBJ2-3; a weak D match, TRBD2 (6 bases). Germline-derived CDR1 and CDR2 are SGHVS and FNYEAQ. Trimming pared 5 bases from V and 2 bases from J, leaving 14 bases between. The CDR3 consists of 15 residues. The CDR3 DNA reads as TGTGCCAGCAGCGAAACGGGACTCGACACAGATACGCAGTATTTT. Translating gives CASSETGLDTDTQYF.

Of note for this clone: This sample also contains other DNA sequences that code for the same CDR3. This chain links TRBV7-8 with TRBJ2-7; no clear D. The CDR3 is made up of 13 amino acids. CDR1 is SGHVS and CDR2 is FQNEAQ in the germline V gene. DNA of the CDR3: TGTGTTAGCAAGCAAAAGCCGGCCTACGAGCAGTACTTC. Its protein product is CVSKQKPAYEQYF. The whole variable domain, remainder taken from reference TRBV7-8 and TRBJ2-7, is GAGVSQSPRYKVAKRGQDVALRCDPISGHVSLFWYQQALGQGPEFLTYFQNEAQLDKSGLPSDRFFAERPEGSVSTLKIQRTQQEDSAVYLCVSKQKPAYEQYFGPGTRLTVT.

The chain recombines TRBV30 with TRBJ2-5; 13 bases map to TRBD2. The CDR3 contains 15 residues. The V segment lost 4 bases and the J segment 3 bases; nucleotides outside the gene matches: 5. CDR1 GTSNPN and CDR2 SVGIG come from the germline V gene (reference sequence). CDR3 coding DNA: TGTGCCTGGACTACCGGGACTAGCGGGGAAGAGACCCAGTACTTC. This codes for CAWTTGTSGEETQYF.

In DNA form, the CDR3 reads TGTGCCAGTAGTCCCAGACCGACAGGGGGCAGGTTGTACGAGCAGTACTTC. This codes for CASSPRPTGGRLYEQYF. The V call is TRBV19, the J call TRBJ2-7; 10 nucleotides align to TRBD1. Per germline, CDR1 LNHDA and CDR2 SQIVND (reference sequence). V shed 5 bases and J 4 bases; nucleotides not matched to a gene: 14. This CDR3 is 17 amino acids long. Supplemented by reference TRBV19 and TRBJ2-7, the full variable domain reads DGGITQSPKYLFRKEGQNVTLSCEQNLNHDAMYWYRQDPGQGLRLIYYSQIVNDFQKGDIAEGYSVSREKKESFPLTVTSAQKNPTAFYLCASSPRPTGGRLYEQYFGPGTRLTVT.

This sequence joins TRBV5-4 and TRBJ1-5, with 7 bases fitting TRBD1. Germline V CDR1 and CDR2: SGHNT, YYREEE (reference sequence). The trim removed 4 bases at V and 5 bases at J, leaving 3 bases unmatched. The CDR3 sequence is 13 residues long. CDR3 nucleotides: TGTGCCAGCAGCGTTCAGGGGGATCAGCCCCAGCATTTT. Amino acids: CASSVQGDQPQHF.

The CDR3 DNA reads as TGCGCCAGCAGCTTGGAAGGGGCAGAAGAGACCCAGTACTTC. Translation: CASSLEGAEETQYF. The genes are TRBV5-1 and TRBJ2-5; perhaps TRBD1 as D (5 bases). Deletions cut 0 bases from V and 3 bases from J, with 9 bases between. Germline V gene sequence: CDR1 SGHRS, CDR2 YFSETQ. The CDR3 spans 14 residues.

This clone was seen a few times. The rearrangement uses TRBV5-4 and TRBJ2-3, with a tentative D call TRBD2 (6 bases). The CDR3 loop spans 14 amino acids. Trimming took 4 bases from V and 2 from J, leaving 11 bases between them. Germline CDR1 reads SGHNT; CDR2 reads YYREEE (reference sequence). The CDR3 sequence: CASSPGTHTDTQYF. CDR3 nucleotide sequence: TGTGCCAGCAGCCCCGGGACTCACACAGATACGCAGTATTTT.

V usage is TRBV27 and J usage is TRBJ2-7; D ambiguous. V dropped 2 bases and J dropped 3 bases, with 14 bases sitting between them. This CDR3 has 15 amino acids. CDR1 MNHEY and CDR2 SMNVEV come from the germline V gene (reference sequence). Written as DNA, the CDR3 is TGTGCCAGCAGTTTAGACCAGGCCCTGCGCTACGAGCAGTACTTC. Translating gives CASSLDQALRYEQYF.

This clone was seen only a few times. The chain joins TRBV6-1 to TRBJ2-7; 10 bases are a match to TRBD2. The CDR3 consists of 16 residues. V trimming: 4 bases; J trimming: 0 bases; junction bases outside the gene matches: 6. Germline loops: CDR1 MNHNS, CDR2 SASEGT. This chain's CDR3 is CASSGRTSGSSYEQYF. CDR3 sequence (DNA): TGTGCCAGCAGTGGGCGGACTAGCGGCAGCTCCTACGAGCAGTACTTC.

The chain carries TRBV7-6 and TRBJ2-1; TRBD2 matches 13 bases. J was trimmed by 9 bases and V by 1 base; bases with no gene match: 12. The germline V gene has CDR1 SGHVS and CDR2 FNYEAQ. This CDR3 comprises 18 residues. The CDR3 nucleotides are TGTGCCAGCAGCTTAGTACTAGCGGGAGGGCCAATGGGGCCTGAGCAGTTCTTC. Protein: CASSLVLAGGPMGPEQFF.

V and J are TRBV4-2 and TRBJ2-2; 7 nucleotides match TRBD2. The CDR3 extends over 16 amino acids. V lost 1 base to trimming and J lost 10 bases; unmatched junction nucleotides: 12. Germline-derived CDR1 and CDR2 are LGHNA and YNFKEQ. CDR3: CASSQATSARGPELFF. The CDR3 DNA sequence: TGTGCCAGCAGCCAAGCAACTAGCGCAAGGGGCCCGGAGCTGTTTTTT.

The V and J genes are TRBV28 and TRBJ1-6, with D possibly matching TRBD1 (5 bases). CDR1 is MDHEN, CDR2 SYDVKM, per germline. Trimming took 4 bases from V and 10 from J, leaving 14 bases between them. This CDR3 is 14 amino acids long. DNA for the CDR3: TGTGCCAGCAGTTCCCCCCCAGGGCGGTCACCCCTCCACTTT. This sequence encodes CASSSPPGRSPLHF.

The V gene is TRBV5-1, the J gene TRBJ2-1, with 8 positions matching TRBD2. The germline V gene has CDR1 SGHRS and CDR2 YFSETQ. This CDR3 has 17 residues. The V and J ends lost 0 bases and 3 bases, in that order; junction bases with no gene match: 8. The CDR3 loop reads CASSLAASGSLYNEQFF. The DNA for the CDR3 is TGCGCCAGCAGCTTGGCGGCTAGCGGGTCCCTCTACAATGAGCAGTTCTTC.

This sequence joins TRBV6-1 and TRBJ2-5; 7 positions agree with TRBD1. The CDR3 extends over 14 amino acids. Germline CDR1 reads MNHNS; CDR2 reads SASEGT. The ends lost 4 bases at V and 6 bases at J; junction bases unmatched: 8. The CDR3 spells CASSGEGGRKTQYF. The CDR3 DNA is TGTGCCAGCAGTGGGGAAGGGGGCAGGAAGACCCAGTACTTC.

This rearrangement joins TRBV27 to TRBJ2-1; TRBD2 matches 9 bases. CDR3 size: 16 residues. Germline values: CDR1 MNHEY, CDR2 SMNVEV (reference sequence). The V gene end was trimmed by 6 bases and the J gene end by 8 bases; junction bases not matched to a gene: 14. The CDR3 loop reads CASRRGVSGSTYEQFF. CDR3 bases: TGTGCCAGCAGGAGAGGAGTTAGCGGGAGTACGTATGAGCAGTTCTTC.

This clone was counted between two and nine times. The chain uses TRBV7-2 and TRBJ2-7; possible D gene TRBD2, 6 bases. The germline V gene has CDR1 SGHTA and CDR2 FQGNSA. The CDR3 spans 15 residues. The V gene lost 1 base and the J gene lost 6 bases, with 16 bases spanning the gap. CDR3 bases: TGTGCCAGCAGCTTAGTGGGGAGGCAGGGTAGCGAGCAGTACTTC. This gives the protein CASSLVGRQGSEQYF.

This clone appeared once. The rearrangement links TRBV11-1 to TRBJ2-5; maybe TRBD2 (6 bases). CDR3 size: 14 residues. Germline loops: CDR1 SGHAT, CDR2 FQDESV (reference sequence). Trimming removed 5 bases at V and 4 bases at J, with 14 bases between. In nucleotides, the CDR3 is TGTGCCAGCAGCCCCGGGGGTCTACCAGAGACCCAGTACTTC. Its translation: CASSPGGLPETQYF.

The genes are TRBV5-1 and TRBJ1-4; 7 positions agree with TRBD1. Germline V gene data show CDR1 as SGHRS and CDR2 as YFSETQ. This CDR3 region has 15 residues. Trimming removed 3 bases from V and 0 bases from J; junction bases left unmatched: 2. The CDR3 DNA is TGCGCCAGCAGCTGGGGGACAGCAACTAATGAAAAACTGTTTTTT. It encodes CASSWGTATNEKLFF.

In this sample, this clone turned up a few times. The V call is TRBV28, the J call TRBJ2-5; D is unresolved. The germline gives CDR1 MDHEN, CDR2 SYDVKM. V was clipped by 3 bases and J by 5 bases, with 13 bases between them. The CDR3 consists of 14 residues. CDR3 sequence (DNA): TGTGCCAGCAGTTTCTCCTCGGGTTTCGAGACCCAGTACTTC. Its protein is CASSFSSGFETQYF. The whole variable domain, remainder taken from reference TRBV28 and TRBJ2-5, is DVKVTQSSRYLVKRTGEKVFLECVQDMDHENMFWYRQDPGLGLRLIYFSYDVKMKEKGDIPEGYSVSREKKERFSLILESASTNQTSMYLCASSFSSGFETQYFGPGTRLLVL.

V gene TRBV30 combines with J gene TRBJ1-4; TRBD1 matches at 8 bases. V gave up 5 bases and J gave up 4 bases; unmatched junction bases: 3. The CDR3 is 13 amino acids. CDR1 and CDR2 from the germline V gene are GTSNPN and SVGIG (reference sequence). CDR3 residues: CAWDRGHNEKLFF. CDR3 nucleotide sequence: TGTGCCTGGGACAGGGGCCATAATGAAAAACTGTTTTTT.

V gene TRBV5-8 combines with J gene TRBJ1-6; the D gene is possibly TRBD1 (5 bases). The CDR3 is 17 amino acids. V was clipped by 0 bases and J by 3 bases, with 13 bases between them. Germline values: CDR1 SGHTS, CDR2 YDEGEE. CDR3: CASSLVATAFYNSPLHF. In DNA, the CDR3 is TGTGCCAGCAGCTTGGTTGCGACAGCATTCTATAATTCACCCCTCCACTTT.

This sequence joins TRBV6-4 and TRBJ2-1; TRBD1 agrees at 7 bases. Germline V gene lookup returns CDR1 MRHNA and CDR2 SNTAGT. With V trimmed by 7 bases and J by 4 bases, 7 bases remained unmatched. The CDR3 spans 14 residues. Written as DNA, the CDR3 is TGTGCCAGCAAGGGGGCAAGCTATTACAATGAGCAGTTCTTC. It yields the protein CASKGASYYNEQFF.

The chain has TRBV7-9 and TRBJ1-3; D may be TRBD1 (6 bases). This CDR3 has 15 residues. The V gene's germline CDR1 is SEHNR and CDR2 FQNEAQ (reference sequence). Deletions cut 4 bases from V and 1 base from J, with 11 bases between. The CDR3 nucleotides read TGTGCCAGCAGCTCACAGGGAGAATCTGGAAACACCATATATTTT. It encodes CASSSQGESGNTIYF.

Points on this clone: The sample holds other DNA sequences that translate to the same CDR3. The J gene is TRBJ1-2, the V gene TRBV19; 9 bases map to TRBD1. CDR1 and CDR2 (germline): LNHDA, SQIVND (reference sequence). V lost 3 bases and J lost 2; bases outside the gene matches: 1. The CDR3 consists of 14 residues. Here the CDR3 DNA reads TGTGCCAGTAGTATCGGACAGGGGAACTATGGCTACACCTTC. Its translation: CASSIGQGNYGYTF. Using reference TRBV19 and TRBJ1-2 for the parts outside the CDR3, the full variable domain is DGGITQSPKYLFRKEGQNVTLSCEQNLNHDAMYWYRQDPGQGLRLIYYSQIVNDFQKGDIAEGYSVSREKKESFPLTVTSAQKNPTAFYLCASSIGQGNYGYTFGSGTRLTVV.